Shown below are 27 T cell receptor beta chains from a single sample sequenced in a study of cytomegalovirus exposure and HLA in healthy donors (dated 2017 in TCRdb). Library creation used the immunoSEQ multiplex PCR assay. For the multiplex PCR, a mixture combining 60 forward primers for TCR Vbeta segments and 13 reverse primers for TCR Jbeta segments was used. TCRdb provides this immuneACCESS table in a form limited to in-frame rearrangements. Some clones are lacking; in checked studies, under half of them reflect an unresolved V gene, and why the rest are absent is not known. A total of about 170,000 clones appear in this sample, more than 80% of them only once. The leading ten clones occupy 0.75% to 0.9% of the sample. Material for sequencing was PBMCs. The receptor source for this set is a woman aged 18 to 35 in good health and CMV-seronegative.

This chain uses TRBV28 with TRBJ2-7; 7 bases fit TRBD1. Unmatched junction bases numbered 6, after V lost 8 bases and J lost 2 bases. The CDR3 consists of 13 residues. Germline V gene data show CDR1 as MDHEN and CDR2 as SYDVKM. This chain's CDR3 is CASDRQGTYEQYF. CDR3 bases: TGTGCCAGCGATAGACAGGGAACCTACGAGCAGTACTTC.

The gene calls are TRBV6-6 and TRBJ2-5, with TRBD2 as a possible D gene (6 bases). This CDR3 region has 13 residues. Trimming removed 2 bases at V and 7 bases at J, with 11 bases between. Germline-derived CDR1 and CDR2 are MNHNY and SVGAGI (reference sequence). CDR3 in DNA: TGTGCCAGCAGTTACGGGGGGTCTGGGACCCAGTACTTC. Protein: CASSYGGSGTQYF.

CDR3 amino acids: CASRLAGAKFF. CDR3 DNA sequence: TGTGCCAGCAGACTAGCGGGAGCTAAGTTCTTC. The chain couples TRBV25-1 to TRBJ2-1, with TRBD2 matching over 11 bases. V was pared by 6 bases and J by 14 bases, with 3 bases of the junction left unmatched. The germline gives CDR1 MGHDK, CDR2 SYGVNS. CDR3 length: 11 amino acids.

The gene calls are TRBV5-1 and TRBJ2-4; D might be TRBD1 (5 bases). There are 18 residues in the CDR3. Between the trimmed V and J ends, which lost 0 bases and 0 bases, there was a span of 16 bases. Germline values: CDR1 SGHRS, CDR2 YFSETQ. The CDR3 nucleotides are TGCGCCAGCAGCTTGGTGGCCACAGGCGACCTAGCCAAAAACATTCAGTACTTC. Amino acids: CASSLVATGDLAKNIQYF.

The CDR3 coding sequence is TGTGCCAGCACCTGGAGACTAGCGGGAGGAACAGATACGCAGTATTTT. Translating it yields CASTWRLAGGTDTQYF. The chain links TRBV5-5 to TRBJ2-3, with TRBD2 matching over 13 bases. CDR3 length equals 16 residues. In germline, CDR1 is SGHKS, CDR2 YYEKEE (reference sequence). V lost 6 bases, J lost 3 bases, and 7 bases stayed unmatched.

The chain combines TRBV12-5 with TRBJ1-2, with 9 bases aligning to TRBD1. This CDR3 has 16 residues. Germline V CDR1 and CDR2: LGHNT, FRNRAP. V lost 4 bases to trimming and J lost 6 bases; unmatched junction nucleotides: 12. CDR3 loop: CASGSPKGQGGHGYTF. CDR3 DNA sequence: TGTGCTAGTGGTTCACCAAAGGGACAGGGAGGGCATGGCTACACCTTC.

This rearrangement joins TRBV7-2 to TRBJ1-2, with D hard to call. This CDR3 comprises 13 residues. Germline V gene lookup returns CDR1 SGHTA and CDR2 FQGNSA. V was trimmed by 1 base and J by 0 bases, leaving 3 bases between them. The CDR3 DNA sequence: TGTGCCAGCAGCTTAGTCTCTAACTATGGCTACACCTTC. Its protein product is CASSLVSNYGYTF.

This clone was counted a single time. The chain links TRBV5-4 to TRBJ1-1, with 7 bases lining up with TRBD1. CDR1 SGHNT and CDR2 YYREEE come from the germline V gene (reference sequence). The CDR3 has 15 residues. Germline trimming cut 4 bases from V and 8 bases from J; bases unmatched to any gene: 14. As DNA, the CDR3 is TGTGCCAGCAGCGGCTCGCCAGGGGGATTTCACGAAGCTTTCTTT. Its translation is CASSGSPGGFHEAFF. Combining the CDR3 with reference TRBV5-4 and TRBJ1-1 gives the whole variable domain ETGVTQSPTHLIKTRGQQVTLRCSSQSGHNTVSWYQQALGQGPQFIFQYYREEENGRGNFPPRFSGLQFPNYSSELNVNALELDDSALYLCASSGSPGGFHEAFFGQGTRLTVV.

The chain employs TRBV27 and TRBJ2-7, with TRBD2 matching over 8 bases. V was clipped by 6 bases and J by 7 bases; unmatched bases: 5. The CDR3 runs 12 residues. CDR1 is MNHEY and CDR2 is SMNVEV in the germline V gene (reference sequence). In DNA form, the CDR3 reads TGTGCCAGCAGAACTTTAGCGGGAGAGCAGTACTTC. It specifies CASRTLAGEQYF.

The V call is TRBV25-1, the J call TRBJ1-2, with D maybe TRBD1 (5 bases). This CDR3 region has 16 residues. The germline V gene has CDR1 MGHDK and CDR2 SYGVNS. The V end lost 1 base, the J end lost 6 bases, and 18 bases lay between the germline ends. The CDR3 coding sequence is TGTGCCAGCAGTGAATTCTCGTGGGCAGGGCAGGATGGCTACACCTTC. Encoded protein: CASSEFSWAGQDGYTF.

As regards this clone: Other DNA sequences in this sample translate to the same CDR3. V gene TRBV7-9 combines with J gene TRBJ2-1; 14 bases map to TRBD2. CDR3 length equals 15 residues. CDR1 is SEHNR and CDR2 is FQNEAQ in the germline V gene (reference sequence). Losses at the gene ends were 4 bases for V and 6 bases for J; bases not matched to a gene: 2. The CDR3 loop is CASSSGLAGANEQFF. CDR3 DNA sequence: TGTGCCAGCAGCTCGGGACTAGCGGGGGCCAATGAGCAGTTCTTC.

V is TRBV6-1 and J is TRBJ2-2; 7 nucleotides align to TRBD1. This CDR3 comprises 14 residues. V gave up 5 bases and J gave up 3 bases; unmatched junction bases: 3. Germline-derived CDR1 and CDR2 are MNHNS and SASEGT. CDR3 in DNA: TGTGCCAGCAGTTCGACAGGGTACACCGGGGAGCTGTTTTTT. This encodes CASSSTGYTGELFF.

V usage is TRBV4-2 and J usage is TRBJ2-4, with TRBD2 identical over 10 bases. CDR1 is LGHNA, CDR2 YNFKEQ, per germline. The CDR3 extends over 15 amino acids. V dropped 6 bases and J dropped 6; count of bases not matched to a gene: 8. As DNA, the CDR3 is TGTGCCAGCAGTCTCTCGGCTAGCGGGAGAAACATTCAGTACTTC. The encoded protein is CASSLSASGRNIQYF.

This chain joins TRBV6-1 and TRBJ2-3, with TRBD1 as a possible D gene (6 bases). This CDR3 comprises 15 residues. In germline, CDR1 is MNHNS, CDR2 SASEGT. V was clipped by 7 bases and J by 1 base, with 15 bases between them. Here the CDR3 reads CASKTGSGRTDTQYF. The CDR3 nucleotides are TGTGCCAGCAAAACAGGGAGTGGACGCACAGATACGCAGTATTTT.

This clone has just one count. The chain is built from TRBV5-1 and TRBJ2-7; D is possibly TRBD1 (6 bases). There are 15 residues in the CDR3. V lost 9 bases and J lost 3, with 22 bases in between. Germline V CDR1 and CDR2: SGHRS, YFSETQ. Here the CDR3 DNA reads TGCGCCACTACCCCCGGAGGACAGCCTTACTACGAGCAGTACTTC. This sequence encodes CATTPGGQPYYEQYF. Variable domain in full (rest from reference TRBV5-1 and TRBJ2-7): KAGVTQTPRYLIKTRGQQVTLSCSPISGHRSVSWYQQTPGQGLQFLFEYFSETQRNKGNFPGRFSGRQFSNSRSEMNVSTLELGDSALYLCATTPGGQPYYEQYFGPGTRLTVT.

The CDR3 sequence: CASSLDRGAETQYF. In nucleotides, the CDR3 is TGTGCCAGCAGCTTAGATAGGGGCGCGGAGACCCAGTACTTC. This chain uses TRBV11-2 with TRBJ2-5; D possibly corresponds to TRBD1 (5 bases). Trimming stripped 0 bases from V and 5 bases from J, with 10 bases between. The CDR3 length is 14 residues. Germline loops: CDR1 SGHAT, CDR2 FQNNGV.

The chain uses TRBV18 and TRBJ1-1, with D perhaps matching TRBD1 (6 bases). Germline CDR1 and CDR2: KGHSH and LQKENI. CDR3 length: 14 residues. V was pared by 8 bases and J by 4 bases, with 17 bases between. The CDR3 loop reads CASAQQGYGTEAFF. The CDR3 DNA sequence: TGTGCCAGCGCGCAACAGGGATATGGCACTGAAGCTTTCTTT.

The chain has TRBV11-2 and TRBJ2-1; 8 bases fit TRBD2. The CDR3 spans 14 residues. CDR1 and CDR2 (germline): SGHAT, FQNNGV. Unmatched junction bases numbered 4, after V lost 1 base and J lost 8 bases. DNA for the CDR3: TGTGCCAGCAGCTTAGCGGGAGGGCCCTATGAGCAGTTCTTC. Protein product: CASSLAGGPYEQFF.

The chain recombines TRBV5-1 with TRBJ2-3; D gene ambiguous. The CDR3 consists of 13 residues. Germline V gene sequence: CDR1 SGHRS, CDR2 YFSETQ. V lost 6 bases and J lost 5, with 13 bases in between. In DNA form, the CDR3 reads TGCGCCAGCACCCGATTTTCGGGAGATACGCAGTATTTT. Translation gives CASTRFSGDTQYF.

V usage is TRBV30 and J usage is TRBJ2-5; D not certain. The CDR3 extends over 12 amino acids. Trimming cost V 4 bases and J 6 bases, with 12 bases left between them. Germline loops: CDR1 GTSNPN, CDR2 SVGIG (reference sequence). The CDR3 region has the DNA TGTGCCTGGACTACGGGTCAGAAGACCCAGTACTTC. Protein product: CAWTTGQKTQYF.

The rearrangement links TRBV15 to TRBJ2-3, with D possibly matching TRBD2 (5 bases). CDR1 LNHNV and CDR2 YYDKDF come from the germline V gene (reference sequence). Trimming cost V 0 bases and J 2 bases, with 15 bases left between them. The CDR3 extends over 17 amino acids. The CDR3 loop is CATSRDGSSGLTDTQYF. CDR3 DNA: TGTGCCACCAGCAGAGATGGGTCGAGCGGTCTCACAGATACGCAGTATTTT.

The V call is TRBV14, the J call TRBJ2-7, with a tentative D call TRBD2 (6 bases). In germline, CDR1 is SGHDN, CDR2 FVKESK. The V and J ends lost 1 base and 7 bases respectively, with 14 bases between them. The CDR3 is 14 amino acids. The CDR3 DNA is TGTGCCAGCAGCCAAGGCCGGGGGACTTCGGAGCAGTACTTC. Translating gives CASSQGRGTSEQYF.

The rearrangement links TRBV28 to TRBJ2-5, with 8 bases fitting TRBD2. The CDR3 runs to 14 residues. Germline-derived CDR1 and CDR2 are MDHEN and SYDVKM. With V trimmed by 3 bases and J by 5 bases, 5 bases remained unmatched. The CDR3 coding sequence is TGTGCCAGCAGTTTCGCCGGGAGGGGTGAGACCCAGTACTTC. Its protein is CASSFAGRGETQYF.

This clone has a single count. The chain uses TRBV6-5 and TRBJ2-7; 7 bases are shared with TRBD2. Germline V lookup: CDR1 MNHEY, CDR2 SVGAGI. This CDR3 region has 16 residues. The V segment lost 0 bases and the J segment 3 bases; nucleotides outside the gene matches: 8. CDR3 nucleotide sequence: TGTGCCAGCAGTTACTCCTCCGGGAGGACAAACTACGAGCAGTACTTC. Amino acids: CASSYSSGRTNYEQYF.

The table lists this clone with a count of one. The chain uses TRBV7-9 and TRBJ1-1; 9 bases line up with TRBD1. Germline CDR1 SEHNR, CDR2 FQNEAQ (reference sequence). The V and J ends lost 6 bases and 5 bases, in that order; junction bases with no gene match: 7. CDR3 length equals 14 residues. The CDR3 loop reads CASRIQGAQTEAFF. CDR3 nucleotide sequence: TGTGCCAGCAGGATACAGGGGGCGCAGACTGAAGCTTTCTTT.

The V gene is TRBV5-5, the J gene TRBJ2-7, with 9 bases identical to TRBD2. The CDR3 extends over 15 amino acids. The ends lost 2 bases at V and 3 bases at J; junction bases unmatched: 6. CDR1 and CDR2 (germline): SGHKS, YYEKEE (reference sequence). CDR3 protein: CASSFSGSDIYEQYF. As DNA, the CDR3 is TGTGCCAGCAGCTTTAGCGGGAGTGATATCTACGAGCAGTACTTC.

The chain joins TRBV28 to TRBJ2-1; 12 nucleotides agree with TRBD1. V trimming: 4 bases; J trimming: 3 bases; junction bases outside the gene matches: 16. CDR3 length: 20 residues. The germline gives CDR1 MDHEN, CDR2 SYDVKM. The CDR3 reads CASSSPTGTGGAGGYNEQFF. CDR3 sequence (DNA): TGTGCCAGCAGTTCCCCCACCGGGACAGGGGGCGCTGGGGGCTACAATGAGCAGTTCTTC.